This is a list of T cell receptor beta chains from one sample in a study of blood T cell repertoires in COVID-19. Sequenced by immunoSEQ multiplex PCR; TCRdb stores in-frame clones only, minus some. This repertoire shows some 420,000 clones, around 87% found once; its top ten account for 0.95% to 1.3%. Sequencing was carried out using PBMCs or T cells enriched from blood (not recorded which). All receptors come from a man in his thirties or forties who had recovered from COVID-19. CDR3s include the opening cysteine and the closing phenylalanine or tryptophan. Fields, in order: D gene, V gene, clone size, J gene, CDR3 DNA, CDR3 protein. The D gene is left open where the match is weak. Rows may omit the clone size; those that give it use once, few, many or a size class.

-	TRBV18	-	TRBJ2-1	TGTGCCAGCTCACGGAGCCAGGGTTCCTACAATGAGCAGTTCTTC	CASSRSQGSYNEQFF
TRBD2	TRBV5-1	-	TRBJ2-3	TGCGCCAGCACTATCGGACTAGCGGGAGTTGATACGCAGTATTTT	CASTIGLAGVDTQYF
TRBD2	TRBV7-9	-	TRBJ2-7	TGTGCCAGCAGCTTACTAGCGGGAGTGAACGAGCAGTACTTC	CASSLLAGVNEQYF
-	TRBV11-2	-	TRBJ2-1	TGTGCCAGCAGCCGATTTTTGCTATCAAATGAGCAGTTCTTC	CASSRFLLSNEQFF
-	TRBV7-9	once	TRBJ2-7	TGTGCCAGCAGCTTGTACATTGATTACGAGCAGTACTTC	CASSLYIDYEQYF
TRBD1	TRBV7-9	few	TRBJ1-1	TGTGCCAGTCAGGGACAGGGTTCGGCTGAAGCTTTCTTT	CASQGQGSAEAFF
-	TRBV29-1	-	TRBJ1-1	TGCAGCGTTGTAGGGGCAGGATGGAACACTGAAGCTTTCTTT	CSVVGAGWNTEAFF
-	TRBV7-8	-	TRBJ1-2	TGTGCCAGCAGCTTAGGGTGGGCAGACTATGGCTACACCTTC	CASSLGWADYGYTF
-	TRBV7-9	-	TRBJ1-1	TGTGCCAGCAGCTTAGCGACAGATGAAGCTTTCTTT	CASSLATDEAFF
-	TRBV11-2	-	TRBJ2-5	TGTGCCAGCAGCTTAGACAGGGAAGAGACCCAGTACTTC	CASSLDREETQYF